The rows below give T cell receptor beta chains drawn from one sample of a study of T cell responses to AZD1222 COVID-19 vaccine. Clones were sequenced by immunoSEQ multiplex PCR, and TCRdb holds only the in-frame ones, with some missing. The sample has roughly 150,000 clones, roughly 91% seen once. Specimen: peripheral blood, collected on day 0 of AZD1222 vaccination. The receptors were gathered from an adult in good health. Each CDR3 is given with its conserved first and last residue. The D gene is left open where the match is weak. Clone size is shown for a subset of rows, as once, few, many or a class of expanded clone.

TRBV15	TRBJ2-4	-	-	16	CATSRPSGAGKNIQYF	TGTGCCACCAGCAGACCCAGTGGGGCCGGCAAAAACATTCAGTACTTC
TRBV4-1	TRBJ1-2	-	TRBD1	14	CASSQPGTAYGYTF	TGCGCCAGCAGCCAACCGGGGACAGCCTATGGCTACACCTTC
TRBV9	TRBJ2-2	-	TRBD1	15	CASSPSGQGPGELFF	TGTGCCAGCAGCCCCTCGGGACAGGGTCCCGGGGAGCTGTTTTTT
TRBV9	TRBJ2-3	-	TRBD2	16	CASSVDPGGARDTQYF	TGTGCCAGCAGCGTAGACCCGGGGGGTGCACGGGATACGCAGTATTTT
TRBV28	TRBJ1-1	-	-	13	CASKNFVNTEAFF	TGTGCCAGCAAGAACTTTGTGAACACTGAAGCTTTCTTT
TRBV29-1	TRBJ2-7	-	-	13	CSFRTGEPYEQYF	TGCAGCTTTCGCACAGGCGAACCCTACGAGCAGTACTTC
TRBV6-5	TRBJ2-5	-	-	12	CASSTSTETQYF	TGTGCCAGCAGTACTAGCACGGAGACCCAGTACTTC
TRBV30	TRBJ1-3	-	-	11	CAWMAADTIYF	TGTGCCTGGATGGCGGCAGACACCATATATTTT
TRBV4-2	TRBJ1-4	-	-	15	CASSQTSGPVEKLFF	TGTGCCAGCAGCCAAACTTCGGGGCCCGTTGAAAAACTGTTTTTT
TRBV7-2	TRBJ2-5	-	-	14	CASSLDYLGETQYF	TGTGCCAGCAGCTTAGACTACCTGGGAGAGACCCAGTACTTC
TRBV7-2	TRBJ2-2	few	-	14	CASSSTPGTGELFF	TGTGCCAGCAGCTCTACCCCGGGAACCGGGGAGCTGTTTTTT
TRBV27	TRBJ2-7	few	TRBD2	14	CASSFAGGQYEQYF	TGTGCCAGCAGTTTCGCGGGAGGGCAATACGAGCAGTACTTC
TRBV5-4	TRBJ2-1	-	-	13	CASSGWKSNEQFF	TGTGCCAGCAGCGGCTGGAAATCCAATGAGCAGTTCTTC
TRBV7-2	TRBJ2-7	-	-	13	CASSGDNSYEQYF	TGTGCCAGCAGCGGGGACAACTCCTACGAGCAGTACTTC
TRBV19	TRBJ1-2	-	-	14	CASSIGTRVYGYTF	TGTGCCAGTAGTATTGGCACCCGAGTCTATGGCTACACCTTC
TRBV3-1/TRBV3-2	TRBJ2-7	-	TRBD2	16	CASSQALAGPSYEQYF	TGTGCCAGCAGCCAAGCCCTAGCGGGACCCTCCTACGAGCAGTACTTC
TRBV19	TRBJ1-3	-	-	14	CASRTPGPGNTIYF	TGTGCCAGTAGGACCCCAGGGCCTGGAAACACCATATATTTT
TRBV5-5	TRBJ1-5	-	TRBD1	13	CASSRTGDQPQHF	TGTGCCAGCAGCCGAACAGGGGATCAGCCCCAGCATTTT
TRBV27	TRBJ2-2	few	TRBD2	14	CASSQRGGTGELFF	TGTGCCAGTTCACAGCGGGGGGGCACCGGGGAGCTGTTTTTT
TRBV3-1/TRBV3-2	TRBJ2-5	-	TRBD2	17	CASSQTHSGGGQETQYF	TGTGCCAGCAGCCAGACACATAGCGGGGGTGGTCAAGAGACCCAGTACTTC
TRBV18	TRBJ1-2	-	-	17	CASSPGIQWGLGYGYTF	TGTGCCAGCTCACCAGGTATCCAGTGGGGGCTTGGCTATGGCTACACCTTC
TRBV5-6	TRBJ1-2	-	TRBD1	14	CASSPRGQTYGYTF	TGTGCCAGCAGCCCTAGGGGACAGACCTATGGCTACACCTTC
TRBV10-3	TRBJ2-7	-	TRBD2	15	CAIRGTSGSSYEQYF	TGTGCCATCAGGGGGACTAGCGGGAGCAGCTACGAGCAGTACTTC
TRBV29-1	TRBJ2-7	-	TRBD2	14	CSVGHRGLAGEQYF	TGCAGCGTCGGCCACCGGGGACTAGCGGGAGAGCAGTACTTC
TRBV27	TRBJ1-2	-	-	15	CASRTTGFNNYGYTF	TGTGCCAGCAGAACCACAGGGTTCAATAACTATGGCTACACCTTC
TRBV19	TRBJ1-1	-	TRBD1	16	CASSVRQGVGNTEAFF	TGTGCCAGTAGTGTACGGCAGGGGGTAGGGAACACTGAAGCTTTCTTT
TRBV5-5	TRBJ1-1	-	TRBD1	18	CASTPASGTGGLYTEAFF	TGTGCCAGCACCCCTGCGAGCGGGACAGGGGGCTTGTACACTGAAGCTTTCTTT
TRBV3-1/TRBV3-2	TRBJ2-7	-	-	12	CASSQYLYEQYF	TGTGCCAGCAGCCAATATCTCTACGAGCAGTACTTC
TRBV7-9	TRBJ2-7	-	TRBD2	15	CASSLEHLADYEQYF	TGTGCCAGCAGCTTAGAGCATCTAGCGGATTACGAGCAGTACTTC